This passage covers 2 T cell receptor beta chains from one sample sequenced in a study of blood T cell repertoires in COVID-19. This table comes from immunoSEQ multiplex PCR, and its TCRdb copy is limited to in-frame clones, with some not included. The repertoire holds 190,000 or so clones, with more than 75% as singletons. The source material was peripheral blood. All receptors come from a woman in her late teens or twenties who had recovered from COVID-19.

The chain links TRBV11-2 to TRBJ2-5; 13 nucleotides line up with TRBD2. This CDR3 region has 16 residues. V was clipped by 5 bases and J by 3 bases; unmatched bases: 6. Germline V gene data show CDR1 as SGHAT and CDR2 as FQNNGV. This chain's CDR3 is CASSGSGLAGKETQYF. DNA for the CDR3: TGTGCCAGCAGCGGATCGGGACTAGCGGGGAAAGAGACCCAGTACTTC.

CDR3 nucleotide sequence: TGCGCCAGCAGCTTGGTGAGCGGGACCTTCAATGAGCAGTTCTTC. Its protein is CASSLVSGTFNEQFF. This chain connects TRBV5-1 to TRBJ2-1; TRBD2 agrees at 7 bases. Germline CDR1 is SGHRS and CDR2 is YFSETQ. The trim removed 0 bases at V and 6 bases at J, leaving 6 bases unmatched. The length of the CDR3 is 15 residues.